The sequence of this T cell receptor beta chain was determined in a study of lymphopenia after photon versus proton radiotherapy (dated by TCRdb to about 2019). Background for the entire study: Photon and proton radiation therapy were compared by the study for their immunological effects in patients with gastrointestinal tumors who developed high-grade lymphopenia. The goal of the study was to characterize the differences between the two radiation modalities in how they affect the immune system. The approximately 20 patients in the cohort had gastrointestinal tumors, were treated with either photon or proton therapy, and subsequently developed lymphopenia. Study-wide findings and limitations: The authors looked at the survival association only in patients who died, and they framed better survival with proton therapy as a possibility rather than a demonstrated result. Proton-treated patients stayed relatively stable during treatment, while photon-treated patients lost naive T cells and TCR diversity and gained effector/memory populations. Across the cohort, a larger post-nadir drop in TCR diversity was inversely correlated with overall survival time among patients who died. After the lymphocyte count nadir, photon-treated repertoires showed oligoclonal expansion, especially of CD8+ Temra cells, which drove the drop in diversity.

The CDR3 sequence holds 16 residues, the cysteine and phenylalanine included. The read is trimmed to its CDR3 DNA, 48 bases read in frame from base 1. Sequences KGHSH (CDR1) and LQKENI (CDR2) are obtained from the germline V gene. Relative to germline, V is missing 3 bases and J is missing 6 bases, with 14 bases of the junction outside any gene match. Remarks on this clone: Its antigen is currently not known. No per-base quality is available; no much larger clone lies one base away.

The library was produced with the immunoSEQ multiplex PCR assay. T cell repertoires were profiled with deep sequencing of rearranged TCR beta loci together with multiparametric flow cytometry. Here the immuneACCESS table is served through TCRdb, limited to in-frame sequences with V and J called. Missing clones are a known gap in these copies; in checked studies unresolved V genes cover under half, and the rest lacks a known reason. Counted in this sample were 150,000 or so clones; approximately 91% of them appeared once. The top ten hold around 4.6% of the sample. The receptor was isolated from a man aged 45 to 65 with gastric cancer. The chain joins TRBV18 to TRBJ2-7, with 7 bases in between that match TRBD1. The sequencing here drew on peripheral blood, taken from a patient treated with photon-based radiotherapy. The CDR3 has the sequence CASSPFGTDPSTEQYF. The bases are TGTGCCAGCTCACCTTTCGGGACAGACCCCTCTACCGAGCAGTACTTC. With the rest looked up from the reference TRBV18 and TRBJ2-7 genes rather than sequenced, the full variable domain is NAGVMQNPRHLVRRRGQEARLRCSPMKGHSHVYWYRQLPEEGLKFMVYLQKENIIDESGMPKERFSAEFPKEGPSILRIQQVVRGDSAAYFCASSPFGTDPSTEQYFGPGTRLTVT.